This entry lists 26 T cell receptor beta chains sequenced from one sample in a study of blood T cell repertoires in COVID-19. Measured with immunoSEQ multiplex PCR; TCRdb has only the in-frame clones, and not every one. Among around 98,000 clones listed, less than 85% were seen once. The sample taken for sequencing was peripheral blood. The origin of the receptors is a man between 70 and 80 years old with active or convalescent COVID-19.

The chain couples TRBV2 to TRBJ1-1; D is undetermined. Germline values: CDR1 SNHLY, CDR2 FYNNEI. This CDR3 spans 15 amino acids. V lost 3 bases, J lost 4 bases, and 15 bases lay in between. The CDR3 region has the DNA TGTGCCAGCAGTGATAGACTTTCGCAGTTCACTGAAGCTTTCTTT. It translates to CASSDRLSQFTEAFF. The full variable domain, in which reference TRBV2 and TRBJ1-1 provide the parts outside the CDR3, is EPEVTQTPSHQVTQMGQEVILRCVPISNHLYFYWYRQILGQKVEFLVSFYNNEISEKSEIFDDQFSVERPDGSNFTLKIRSTKLEDSAMYFCASSDRLSQFTEAFFGQGTRLTVV.

The genes are TRBV3-1 (or the pseudogene TRBV3-2) and TRBJ2-2; a possible D gene is TRBD1 (5 bases). The V end lost 0 bases, the J end lost 4 bases, and 12 bases lay between the germline ends. The CDR3 has 16 residues. Germline assignment: CDR1 LGHDT and CDR2 YNNKEL (reference sequence). As DNA, the CDR3 is TGTGCCAGCAGCCAAGACAGGGTTTGGCGCACCGGGGAGCTGTTTTTT. Protein product: CASSQDRVWRTGELFF.

V gene TRBV19 combines with J gene TRBJ1-2; D not certain. Germline loops: CDR1 LNHDA, CDR2 SQIVND (reference sequence). The germline V and J ends were trimmed by 5 bases and 4 bases, with 11 bases remaining between them. The CDR3 runs to 13 residues. CDR3 protein: CASSPRGVYGYTF. CDR3 DNA sequence: TGTGCCAGTAGTCCTCGAGGAGTCTATGGCTACACCTTC.

The V and J genes are TRBV7-2 and TRBJ2-1; no firm D call. Germline V gene lookup returns CDR1 SGHTA and CDR2 FQGNSA. The V and J ends lost 2 bases and 4 bases respectively, with 9 bases between them. This CDR3 spans 14 amino acids. The CDR3 DNA follows: TGTGCCAGCAGCTTATATGGCAGGTACAATGAGCAGTTCTTC. This codes for CASSLYGRYNEQFF. Combining the CDR3 with reference TRBV7-2 and TRBJ2-1 gives the whole variable domain GAGVSQSPSNKVTEKGKDVELRCDPISGHTALYWYRQSLGQGLEFLIYFQGNSAPDKSGLPSDRFSAERTGGSVSTLTIQRTQQEDSAVYLCASSLYGRYNEQFFGPGTRLTVL.

A word on this clone: Other DNA sequences in this specimen translate into the identical CDR3. V is TRBV6-2 or TRBV6-3 and J is TRBJ2-1, with no clear D. The CDR3 is 12 amino acids. Germline CDR1 and CDR2: MNHEY and SVGEGT. Trimming removed 3 bases from V and 7 bases from J, with 7 bases in between. CDR3 amino acids: CASSYSLNEQFF. CDR3 DNA sequence: TGTGCCAGCAGTTATAGCCTGAATGAGCAGTTCTTC.

This chain uses TRBV11-2 with TRBJ2-7, with a tentative D call TRBD2 (6 bases). CDR3 size: 14 residues. V was clipped by 1 base and J by 6 bases, with 13 bases between them. In germline, CDR1 is SGHAT, CDR2 FQNNGV. CDR3 DNA sequence: TGTGCCAGCAGCTTAGGCCTTTGGAGGGGCGAGCAGTACTTC. It specifies CASSLGLWRGEQYF.

V usage is TRBV9 and J usage is TRBJ2-2, with 10 bases lining up with TRBD2. Germline CDR1 and CDR2: SGDLS and YYNGEE. This CDR3 spans 15 amino acids. J gave up 8 bases and V 0 bases, and 4 bases lay outside the gene matches. This chain's CDR3 is CASSVDPSGGGELFF. The DNA for the CDR3 is TGTGCCAGCAGCGTAGATCCTAGCGGGGGAGGGGAGCTGTTTTTT. Together with reference TRBV9 and TRBJ2-2, the CDR3 gives the full variable domain: DSGVTQTPKHLITATGQRVTLRCSPRSGDLSVYWYQQSLDQGLQFLIQYYNGEERAKGNILERFSAQQFPDLHSELNLSSLELGDSALYFCASSVDPSGGGELFFGEGSRLTVL.

For the CDR3, the DNA is TGTGCCAGCAGCTTAACAGGGGCTAACTATGGCTACACCTTC. As protein: CASSLTGANYGYTF. This chain links TRBV11-1 with TRBJ1-2; 7 bases are a match to TRBD1. Germline CDR1 reads SGHAT; CDR2 reads FQDESV (reference sequence). V shed 2 bases, J shed 0 bases, and the junction held 0 bases outside the gene matches. The CDR3 totals 14 residues.

The chain joins TRBV6-2 or TRBV6-3 to TRBJ2-2; TRBD2 aligns across 7 bases. The germline V gene has CDR1 MNHEY and CDR2 SVGEGT. CDR3 length: 14 residues. V trimming: 4 bases; J trimming: 6 bases; junction bases outside the gene matches: 5. The CDR3 region has the DNA TGTGCCAGCAGTTCCGGACTAGGCGCCGGGGAGCTGTTTTTT. It yields the protein CASSSGLGAGELFF.

The rearrangement uses TRBV3-1 (or the pseudogene TRBV3-2) and TRBJ2-4, with 13 bases that match TRBD2. Germline trimming cut 3 bases from V and 7 bases from J; bases unmatched to any gene: 0. Germline V CDR1 and CDR2: LGHDT, YNNKEL (reference sequence). This CDR3 is 14 amino acids long. CDR3 sequence: CASSQGLAGNIQYF. In DNA form, the CDR3 reads TGTGCCAGCAGCCAGGGACTAGCGGGGAACATTCAGTACTTC.

This clone appeared once. The chain carries TRBV27 and TRBJ2-3; D call uncertain. Germline V lookup: CDR1 MNHEY, CDR2 SMNVEV (reference sequence). This CDR3 contains 17 residues. With 2 bases removed from V and 5 bases from J, the gap between germline ends came to 20 bases. CDR3 sequence reads: CASSLKTPAVSLDTQYF. In DNA, the CDR3 is TGTGCCAGCAGTTTAAAAACTCCGGCGGTCAGCTTAGATACGCAGTATTTT.

This chain joins TRBV24-1 and TRBJ1-5; the match to TRBD1 covers 7 bases. V trimming: 6 bases; J trimming: 4 bases; junction bases outside the gene matches: 5. In germline, CDR1 is KGHDR, CDR2 SFDVKD. This CDR3 comprises 14 residues. This CDR3 is CATSKQGENQPQHF. CDR3 coding DNA: TGTGCCACCAGTAAGCAGGGGGAGAATCAGCCCCAGCATTTT.

The chain links TRBV29-1 to TRBJ2-3; 9 bases are shared with TRBD2. V lost 4 bases to trimming and J lost 6 bases; unmatched junction nucleotides: 5. The CDR3 extends over 13 amino acids. Germline assignment: CDR1 SQVTM and CDR2 ANQGSEA. CDR3 protein: CSVGGGAFDTQYF. The CDR3, as DNA: TGCAGCGTTGGCGGGGGGGCCTTTGATACGCAGTATTTT.

The chain recombines TRBV11-2 with TRBJ1-6; D gene uncertain. The ends were cut back, 8 bases at V and 0 bases at J, with 8 bases in the middle. This CDR3 has 14 residues. Germline CDR1 reads SGHAT; CDR2 reads FQNNGV. CDR3 sequence reads: CASGGSSYNSPLHF. The CDR3 region has the DNA TGTGCCAGCGGCGGGAGCTCCTATAATTCACCCCTCCACTTT.

CDR3 amino acids: CASSLIPLGPLQETQYF. As DNA, the CDR3 is TGTGCCAGCAGCTTGATCCCGTTGGGCCCTCTCCAAGAGACCCAGTACTTC. The V gene is TRBV11-2, the J gene TRBJ2-5; D is ambiguous. Germline V gene lookup returns CDR1 SGHAT and CDR2 FQNNGV. The CDR3 sequence is 17 residues long. V was trimmed by 3 bases and J by 1 base, leaving 18 bases between them.

J is TRBJ1-3 and V is TRBV4-2; no firm D call. V gave up 0 bases and J gave up 0 bases, with 12 bases separating them. The CDR3 runs 17 residues. Germline V gives CDR1 LGHNA, CDR2 YNFKEQ. The CDR3 region is CASSQDPGASSGNTIYF. As DNA, the CDR3 is TGTGCCAGCAGCCAAGATCCAGGCGCCAGCTCTGGAAACACCATATATTTT.

This clone was detected only once. V is TRBV7-9 and J is TRBJ2-3; possibly TRBD2 for D (7 bases). Trimming stripped 5 bases from V and 9 bases from J, with 24 bases between. The CDR3 sequence is 16 residues long. Germline V gene sequence: CDR1 SEHNR, CDR2 FQNEAQ (reference sequence). CDR3 sequence reads: CASSRPAGAEIGTQYF. In DNA form, the CDR3 reads TGTGCCAGCAGCCGACCCGCGGGGGCTGAAATTGGGACGCAGTATTTT.

The chain is built from TRBV6-2 or TRBV6-3 and TRBJ1-5, with TRBD1 matching over 8 bases. The J segment lost 4 bases and the V segment lost 2 bases, leaving 10 bases of the junction unmatched. The CDR3 totals 17 residues. CDR1 MNHEY and CDR2 SVGEGT come from the germline V gene. CDR3 protein: CASSYLRPGGWNQPQHF. CDR3 nucleotides: TGTGCCAGCAGTTACCTAAGGCCAGGGGGCTGGAATCAGCCCCAGCATTTT.

The chain has TRBV4-1 and TRBJ2-4; TRBD1 might be the D (7 bases). CDR1 is MGHRA, CDR2 YSYEKL, per germline. Between the trimmed V and J ends, which lost 3 bases and 2 bases, there was a span of 14 bases. This CDR3 is built from 16 residues. CDR3 nucleotides: TGCGCCAGCAGCCATCATACAGGGGACTCCAAAAACATTCAGTACTTC. Translated, it gives CASSHHTGDSKNIQYF.

This clone has a single count. The gene calls are TRBV20-1 and TRBJ2-7; TRBD2 is a possible D gene (5 bases). V was shortened by 4 bases and J by 8 bases, with 12 bases between the two germline ends. CDR1 DFQATT and CDR2 SNEGSKA come from the germline V gene (reference sequence). The CDR3 contains 11 residues. The chain's CDR3 is CSANTDLKQYF. Here the CDR3 DNA reads TGCAGTGCTAACACGGACTTGAAGCAGTACTTC.

The chain employs TRBV7-9 and TRBJ1-2; possibly TRBD1 for D (6 bases). Germline V CDR1 and CDR2: SEHNR, FQNEAQ (reference sequence). There are 13 residues in the CDR3. V dropped 6 bases and J dropped 2 bases, with 10 bases sitting between them. For the CDR3, the DNA is TGTGCCAGCAGTCGTAGGGGGAACTATGGCTACACCTTC. The encoded protein is CASSRRGNYGYTF.

This rearrangement joins TRBV4-1 to TRBJ1-2; 7 nucleotides match TRBD1. V trimming: 2 bases; J trimming: 3 bases; junction bases outside the gene matches: 3. The germline V gene encodes CDR1 MGHRA and CDR2 YSYEKL. There are 14 residues in the CDR3. CDR3 sequence reads: CASSQPDRDYGYTF. CDR3 bases: TGCGCCAGCAGCCAACCTGACAGGGACTATGGCTACACCTTC.

This sequence joins TRBV30 and TRBJ2-3, with D possibly matching TRBD1 (6 bases). This CDR3 comprises 15 residues. Germline-derived CDR1 and CDR2 are GTSNPN and SVGIG (reference sequence). V was clipped by 3 bases and J by 3 bases, with 16 bases between them. CDR3 region: CAWRPAGAGTDTQYF. CDR3 bases: TGTGCCTGGAGGCCCGCAGGGGCAGGGACAGATACGCAGTATTTT.

J is TRBJ2-1 and V is TRBV19, with 12 nucleotides matching TRBD2. CDR3 length equals 15 residues. Germline values: CDR1 LNHDA, CDR2 SQIVND (reference sequence). V gave up 4 bases and J gave up 4 bases; unmatched junction bases: 2. CDR3 protein: CASSRLAGVYNEQFF. The CDR3 DNA reads as TGTGCCAGTAGTAGACTAGCGGGGGTATACAATGAGCAGTTCTTC.

The chain links TRBV25-1 to TRBJ1-5, with 7 bases fitting TRBD1. The V gene end was trimmed by 3 bases and the J gene end by 6 bases; junction bases not matched to a gene: 2. The CDR3 spans 13 residues. From germline, CDR1 is MGHDK and CDR2 SYGVNS. The CDR3 reads CASSETGTQPQHF. The DNA for the CDR3 is TGTGCCAGCAGTGAGACAGGGACTCAGCCCCAGCATTTT.

This rearrangement joins TRBV6-5 to TRBJ1-4, with 8 bases fitting TRBD1. This CDR3 is built from 14 residues. The V gene's germline CDR1 is MNHEY and CDR2 SVGAGI. V gave up 6 bases and J gave up 7 bases; unmatched junction bases: 7. The CDR3 spells CASRPQGAGEKLFF. The CDR3 DNA follows: TGTGCCAGCAGACCCCAGGGGGCGGGTGAAAAACTGTTTTTT.